This T cell receptor (beta chain) emerged from a study of cytomegalovirus exposure and HLA in healthy donors. Points from the study as a whole: TCR beta sequences reportedly predicted most subjects' HLA-A and HLA-B alleles accurately. When a later analysis was performed, an Asian-associated ancestry cluster reportedly had fewer N-insertions than the approximately 690-donor mean.

CDR3 length equals 17 residues. CDR1 is MGHRA, CDR2 YSYEKL, per germline. V lost 1 base, J lost 4 bases, and 8 bases stayed unmatched. PCR used 60 Vbeta primers and 13 Jbeta primers. Assay used: immunoSEQ multiplex PCR; TCRdb lists only in-frame clones, some missing. Among roughly 180,000 clones listed, approximately 80% were seen once. This clone was counted between two and nine times. Its antigen remains unknown. Sequences were obtained from PBMCs. The chain joins TRBV4-1 to TRBJ2-5; 11 nucleotides align to TRBD2. This sequence was found in a woman aged 30 to 39 in good health and CMV-seropositive. CDR3 sequence: CASSQGGLAARIETQYF. In DNA, the CDR3 is TGCGCCAGCAGCCAAGGGGGACTAGCGGCCCGAATAGAGACCCAGTACTTC.